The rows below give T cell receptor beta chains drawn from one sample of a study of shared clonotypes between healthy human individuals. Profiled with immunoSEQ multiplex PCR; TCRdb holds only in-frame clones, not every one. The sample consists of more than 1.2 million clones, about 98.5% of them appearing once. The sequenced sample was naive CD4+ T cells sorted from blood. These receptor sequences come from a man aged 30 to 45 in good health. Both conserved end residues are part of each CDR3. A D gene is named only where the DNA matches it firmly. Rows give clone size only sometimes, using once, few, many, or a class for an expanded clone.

cdr3_aa: CASTSPGWSNQPQHF; cdr3_nt: TGTGCCAGTACCTCCCCGGGGTGGAGCAATCAGCCCCAGCATTTT; v_call: TRBV19; clone_size: once; d_call: NA; j_call: TRBJ1-5
cdr3_aa: CSVKGQGETQYF; cdr3_nt: TGCAGCGTTAAAGGACAGGGAGAGACCCAGTACTTC; v_call: TRBV29-1; clone_size: NA; d_call: TRBD1; j_call: TRBJ2-5
cdr3_aa: CASSGQGGTYEQYF; cdr3_nt: TGCGCCAGCAGCGGACAGGGAGGGACCTACGAGCAGTACTTC; v_call: TRBV5-1; clone_size: NA; d_call: NA; j_call: TRBJ2-7
cdr3_aa: CASSIVGGITEAFF; cdr3_nt: TGTGCCAGTAGTATAGTTGGGGGAATCACTGAAGCTTTCTTT; v_call: TRBV19; clone_size: NA; d_call: NA; j_call: TRBJ1-1
cdr3_aa: CASRGSDTQYF; cdr3_nt: TGTGCCAGCAGGGGGTCAGATACGCAGTATTTT; v_call: TRBV7-3; clone_size: NA; d_call: NA; j_call: TRBJ2-3
cdr3_aa: CASSLVKGGWEQFF; cdr3_nt: TGTGCCAGCAGCTTGGTGAAGGGTGGTTGGGAGCAGTTCTTC; v_call: TRBV5-4; clone_size: NA; d_call: NA; j_call: TRBJ2-1
cdr3_aa: CASSRGQGRETQYF; cdr3_nt: TGCGCCAGCAGCCGCGGACAGGGGAGGGAGACCCAGTACTTC; v_call: TRBV4-3; clone_size: once; d_call: TRBD1; j_call: TRBJ2-5
cdr3_aa: CASSYWGPILNNEQFF; cdr3_nt: TGTGCCAGCAGTTACTGGGGACCAATCTTAAACAATGAGCAGTTCTTC; v_call: TRBV6-5; clone_size: NA; d_call: NA; j_call: TRBJ2-1
cdr3_aa: CASSLYEQYF; cdr3_nt: TGCGCCAGCAGCCTTTACGAGCAGTACTTC; v_call: TRBV4-1; clone_size: NA; d_call: NA; j_call: TRBJ2-7
cdr3_aa: CASSGREDFYEQYF; cdr3_nt: TGTGCCAGCAGCGGGCGGGAGGACTTCTACGAGCAGTACTTC; v_call: TRBV7-6; clone_size: NA; d_call: TRBD2; j_call: TRBJ2-7
cdr3_aa: CASSQVDRHGEGYTF; cdr3_nt: TGCGCCAGCAGCCAAGTTGACAGGCACGGGGAGGGCTACACCTTC; v_call: TRBV10-2; clone_size: NA; d_call: NA; j_call: TRBJ1-2
cdr3_aa: CASSGASYNEQFF; cdr3_nt: TGTGCCAGCAGCGGAGCTTCCTACAATGAGCAGTTCTTC; v_call: TRBV9; clone_size: NA; d_call: NA; j_call: TRBJ2-1
cdr3_aa: CATSREPGVAGYTDTQYF; cdr3_nt: TGTGCCACCAGCAGAGAGCCAGGGGTAGCGGGGTACACAGATACGCAGTATTTT; v_call: TRBV15; clone_size: NA; d_call: TRBD2; j_call: TRBJ2-3
cdr3_aa: CASSIQGVYEQYF; cdr3_nt: TGTGCCAGCAGTATACAGGGGGTCTACGAGCAGTACTTC; v_call: TRBV28; clone_size: NA; d_call: TRBD1; j_call: TRBJ2-7
cdr3_aa: CSVVSHPGNTDTQYF; cdr3_nt: TGCAGCGTTGTATCTCACCCGGGGAACACAGATACGCAGTATTTT; v_call: TRBV29-1; clone_size: NA; d_call: NA; j_call: TRBJ2-3
cdr3_aa: CASSSGQTNTEAFF; cdr3_nt: TGTGCCAGCTCTTCGGGACAGACGAACACTGAAGCTTTCTTT; v_call: TRBV18; clone_size: NA; d_call: TRBD1; j_call: TRBJ1-1
cdr3_aa: CASSPRQVGEQYF; cdr3_nt: TGTGCCAGCAGTCCCCGACAGGTTGGCGAGCAGTACTTC; v_call: TRBV28; clone_size: NA; d_call: NA; j_call: TRBJ2-7
cdr3_aa: CASSWSTGAEQYF; cdr3_nt: TGCGCCAGCAGCTGGTCGACAGGGGCCGAGCAGTACTTC; v_call: TRBV5-1; clone_size: NA; d_call: TRBD1; j_call: TRBJ2-7
cdr3_aa: CASSSKYRGGYNEQFF; cdr3_nt: TGTGCCAGCAGCTCAAAGTACAGGGGCGGCTACAATGAGCAGTTCTTC; v_call: TRBV5-4; clone_size: NA; d_call: TRBD1; j_call: TRBJ2-1
cdr3_aa: CASSSGLAGAYEQYF; cdr3_nt: TGTGCCAGCAGTTCGGGACTAGCGGGAGCCTACGAGCAGTACTTC; v_call: TRBV28; clone_size: NA; d_call: TRBD2; j_call: TRBJ2-7
cdr3_aa: CASSPRLAANTGELFF; cdr3_nt: TGTGCCAGCAGCCCGAGACTAGCGGCAAACACCGGGGAGCTGTTTTTT; v_call: TRBV9; clone_size: NA; d_call: TRBD2; j_call: TRBJ2-2
cdr3_aa: CASSPSLNTEAFF; cdr3_nt: TGTGCCAGCAGCCCCTCGCTGAACACTGAAGCTTTCTTT; v_call: TRBV5-4; clone_size: NA; d_call: NA; j_call: TRBJ1-1
cdr3_aa: CASSLGWDRGQETQYF; cdr3_nt: TGTGCCAGCAGCTTGGGATGGGACAGGGGGCAAGAGACCCAGTACTTC; v_call: TRBV5-4; clone_size: NA; d_call: TRBD1; j_call: TRBJ2-5
cdr3_aa: CASSVAIHGTVEGYTF; cdr3_nt: TGTGCCAGCAGCGTAGCTATTCATGGGACAGTCGAGGGCTACACCTTC; v_call: TRBV9; clone_size: NA; d_call: TRBD1; j_call: TRBJ1-2
cdr3_aa: CASSFGLDLTDTQYF; cdr3_nt: TGTGCCAGCAGCTTCGGACTAGACCTCACAGATACGCAGTATTTT; v_call: TRBV7-9; clone_size: NA; d_call: TRBD2; j_call: TRBJ2-3
cdr3_aa: CASRQGHGYTF; cdr3_nt: TGCGCCAGCCGACAGGGTCATGGCTACACCTTC; v_call: TRBV10-2; clone_size: NA; d_call: TRBD1; j_call: TRBJ1-2
cdr3_aa: CASRFARASGSPEYF; cdr3_nt: TGTGCCAGCAGATTCGCCCGGGCTAGCGGAAGCCCCGAGTACTTC; v_call: TRBV27; clone_size: NA; d_call: TRBD2; j_call: TRBJ2-7
cdr3_aa: CASSFVMGQSYEQYF; cdr3_nt: TGCGCCAGCAGCTTTGTGATGGGACAGAGCTACGAGCAGTACTTC; v_call: TRBV5-1; clone_size: NA; d_call: TRBD1; j_call: TRBJ2-7
cdr3_aa: CASRRSGNTGELFF; cdr3_nt: TGTGCCAGCAGACGAAGCGGGAACACCGGGGAGCTGTTTTTT; v_call: TRBV6-6; clone_size: NA; d_call: NA; j_call: TRBJ2-2
cdr3_aa: CATHTGGTDTQYF; cdr3_nt: TGTGCCACCCACACGGGGGGCACAGATACGCAGTATTTT; v_call: TRBV19; clone_size: NA; d_call: NA; j_call: TRBJ2-3
cdr3_aa: CASSLRVHEQYF; cdr3_nt: TGTGCCAGCAGCTTGCGGGTCCACGAGCAGTACTTC; v_call: TRBV5-6; clone_size: NA; d_call: NA; j_call: TRBJ2-7
cdr3_aa: CASSLQGYAPHF; cdr3_nt: TGTGCCAGCAGCTTACAGGGGTATGCTCCTCACTTC; v_call: TRBV7-9; clone_size: NA; d_call: NA; j_call: TRBJ2-7
cdr3_aa: CASGFRENTIYF; cdr3_nt: TGTGCCAGCGGCTTTAGGGAAAACACCATATATTTT; v_call: TRBV2; clone_size: NA; d_call: NA; j_call: TRBJ1-3
cdr3_aa: CASSFRDGANVLTF; cdr3_nt: TGTGCCAGCAGCTTCAGGGACGGGGCCAACGTCCTGACTTTC; v_call: TRBV5-4; clone_size: NA; d_call: NA; j_call: TRBJ2-6
cdr3_aa: CASSLVQGASSGNTIYF; cdr3_nt: TGTGCCAGCAGCTTAGTACAGGGGGCTTCCTCTGGAAACACCATATATTTT; v_call: TRBV7-9; clone_size: NA; d_call: TRBD1; j_call: TRBJ1-3
cdr3_aa: CASSFVRGHTDTQYF; cdr3_nt: TGTGCCAGCAGTTTCGTCAGGGGGCACACAGATACGCAGTATTTT; v_call: TRBV28; clone_size: once; d_call: TRBD1; j_call: TRBJ2-3
cdr3_aa: CASSESRKIYGYTF; cdr3_nt: TGTGCCAGCAGTGAAAGTAGGAAGATCTATGGCTACACCTTC; v_call: TRBV6-1; clone_size: NA; d_call: NA; j_call: TRBJ1-2
cdr3_aa: CASSLGQAPSSEQYF; cdr3_nt: TGTGCCAGCAGTTTAGGACAGGCCCCGTCCTCCGAGCAGTACTTC; v_call: TRBV27; clone_size: NA; d_call: TRBD1; j_call: TRBJ2-7
cdr3_aa: CASSEGGQGWYEQYF; cdr3_nt: TGTGCCAGCAGTGAAGGGGGACAGGGGTGGTACGAGCAGTACTTC; v_call: TRBV2; clone_size: NA; d_call: TRBD1; j_call: TRBJ2-7
cdr3_aa: CASSHLAGVGNEQFF; cdr3_nt: TGCGCCAGCAGCCACCTAGCGGGAGTCGGCAATGAGCAGTTCTTC; v_call: TRBV4-1; clone_size: NA; d_call: TRBD2; j_call: TRBJ2-1
cdr3_aa: CASSEDQGDTQYF; cdr3_nt: TGTGCCAGCAGCGAGGATCAGGGGGATACGCAGTATTTT; v_call: TRBV7-8; clone_size: NA; d_call: NA; j_call: TRBJ2-3
cdr3_aa: CSVRGTPHSDSYEQYF; cdr3_nt: TGCAGCGTGAGAGGGACACCCCACTCAGACTCCTACGAGCAGTACTTC; v_call: TRBV29-1; clone_size: NA; d_call: NA; j_call: TRBJ2-7
cdr3_aa: CASSQAGGYTEAFF; cdr3_nt: TGTGCCAGCAGCCAAGCCGGGGGGTACACTGAAGCTTTCTTT; v_call: TRBV11-2; clone_size: NA; d_call: NA; j_call: TRBJ1-1
cdr3_aa: CASSGYSYEQYF; cdr3_nt: TGTGCCAGCAGTGGCTACTCCTACGAGCAGTACTTC; v_call: TRBV6-5; clone_size: NA; d_call: NA; j_call: TRBJ2-7
cdr3_aa: CASSTTGAPTGELFF; cdr3_nt: TGTGCCAGTAGTACCACAGGGGCCCCCACCGGGGAGCTGTTTTTT; v_call: TRBV19; clone_size: NA; d_call: TRBD1; j_call: TRBJ2-2
cdr3_aa: CASRPPGQSTDTQYF; cdr3_nt: TGCGCCAGCAGACCACCGGGACAGAGCACAGATACGCAGTATTTT; v_call: TRBV5-1; clone_size: NA; d_call: TRBD1; j_call: TRBJ2-3
cdr3_aa: CASSPNHVDTQYF; cdr3_nt: TGTGCCAGCTCCCCTAATCATGTGGATACGCAGTATTTT; v_call: TRBV18; clone_size: NA; d_call: NA; j_call: TRBJ2-3
cdr3_aa: CASRAETANTGELFF; cdr3_nt: TGTGCCAGCAGGGCAGAAACAGCGAACACCGGGGAGCTGTTTTTT; v_call: TRBV9; clone_size: NA; d_call: NA; j_call: TRBJ2-2
cdr3_aa: CASSPGRSQYEQYF; cdr3_nt: TGTGCCAGCAGCCCCGGACGGTCCCAGTACGAGCAGTACTTC; v_call: TRBV9; clone_size: NA; d_call: NA; j_call: TRBJ2-7
cdr3_aa: CASSLASGAYEQYF; cdr3_nt: TGCGCCAGCAGCTTGGCCTCGGGAGCCTACGAGCAGTACTTC; v_call: TRBV5-1; clone_size: NA; d_call: NA; j_call: TRBJ2-7
cdr3_aa: CASSQKQGSKFLPQHF; cdr3_nt: TGTGCCAGCAGCCAAAAACAGGGTTCTAAATTTCTGCCCCAGCATTTT; v_call: TRBV14; clone_size: NA; d_call: NA; j_call: TRBJ1-5
cdr3_aa: CASRTSGSTDTQYF; cdr3_nt: TGTGCCAGCAGAACTAGCGGGAGCACAGATACGCAGTATTTT; v_call: TRBV6-5; clone_size: NA; d_call: TRBD2; j_call: TRBJ2-3
cdr3_aa: CASSDQLAGVETQYF; cdr3_nt: TGTGCCAGCAGTGATCAACTAGCGGGAGTTGAGACCCAGTACTTC; v_call: TRBV2; clone_size: NA; d_call: TRBD2; j_call: TRBJ2-5
cdr3_aa: CASSPGQGGTDTQYF; cdr3_nt: TGTGCCAGCAGCCCCGGACAGGGGGGAACAGATACGCAGTATTTT; v_call: TRBV6-6; clone_size: NA; d_call: TRBD1; j_call: TRBJ2-3
cdr3_aa: CASSQVYREGSYNEQFF; cdr3_nt: TGCGCCAGCAGCCAAGTATACAGGGAAGGCTCCTACAATGAGCAGTTCTTC; v_call: TRBV4-1; clone_size: NA; d_call: NA; j_call: TRBJ2-1
cdr3_aa: CASRPTPSGNEQFF; cdr3_nt: TGTGCCAGTAGGCCAACCCCCTCAGGGAATGAGCAGTTCTTC; v_call: TRBV19; clone_size: NA; d_call: NA; j_call: TRBJ2-1
cdr3_aa: CASSLISAVSSYEQYF; cdr3_nt: TGCGCCAGCAGCTTGATCTCGGCAGTGAGCTCCTACGAGCAGTACTTC; v_call: TRBV5-1; clone_size: NA; d_call: NA; j_call: TRBJ2-7
cdr3_aa: CSAPRPNIQYF; cdr3_nt: TGCAGTGCCCCGAGGCCAAACATTCAGTACTTC; v_call: TRBV20-1; clone_size: NA; d_call: NA; j_call: TRBJ2-4
cdr3_aa: CASSLGGSYEQYF; cdr3_nt: TGTGCCAGCAGCTTGGGTGGCTCCTACGAGCAGTACTTC; v_call: TRBV13; clone_size: NA; d_call: NA; j_call: TRBJ2-7